This entry features one T cell receptor (beta chain) sequence. Its antigen is as yet unknown. The stimulus was lysate of CMV-infected fibroblasts, approximately 9.6 ug/mL. Memory cells lacking CD40L and CD69 with high CD45RO were sorted. The immunoSEQ assay was version 4, run in survey mode. Some clones are missing from TCRdb's copy, which holds only in-frame ones; the method was immunoSEQ multiplex PCR. This sample has 45,000 to 55,000 clones, with 75% to 85% found just once. The data were obtained in a study of persistence of HIV-infected CD4 T cells. Across the study: A median of approximately eight years of suppressive ART preceded sampling.

General study points: Antigen-responding cells were enriched for degenerate expanded CDR3beta sequences.

Trimming took 10 bases from V and 0 from J, leaving 3 bases between them. The CDR3 totals 10 residues. V usage is TRBV6-7 and J usage is TRBJ1-1; D remains ambiguous. TRBV6-7 is an ORF, and what it does is uncertain. The sample here was CD4+ T cells sorted from PBMCs after approximately 19-hour stimulation, taken from a patient who received antiretroviral therapy. This TCR derives from an adult man with HIV who was CMV-seropositive. The CDR3 DNA reads TGTGCCAACTTGAACACTGAAGCTTTCTTT. It translates to CANLNTEAFF.